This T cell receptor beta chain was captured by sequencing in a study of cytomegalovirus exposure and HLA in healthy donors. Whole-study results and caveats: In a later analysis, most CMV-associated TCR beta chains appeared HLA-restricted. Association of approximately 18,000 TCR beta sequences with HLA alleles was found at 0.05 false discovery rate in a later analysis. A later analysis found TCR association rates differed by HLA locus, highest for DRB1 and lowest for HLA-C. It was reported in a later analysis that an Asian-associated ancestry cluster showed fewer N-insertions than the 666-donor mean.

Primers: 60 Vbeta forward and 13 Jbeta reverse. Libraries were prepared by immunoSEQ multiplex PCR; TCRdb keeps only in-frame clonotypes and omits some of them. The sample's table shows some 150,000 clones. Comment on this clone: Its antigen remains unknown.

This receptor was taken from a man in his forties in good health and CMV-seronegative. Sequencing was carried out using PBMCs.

This CDR3 is CASSPSGGEKLFF. The CDR3 DNA sequence: TGTGCCAGCAGTCCGAGCGGTGGTGAAAAACTGTTTTTT. V and J are TRBV7-2 and TRBJ1-4; D remains ambiguous. Germline lookup yields CDR1 SGHTA and CDR2 FQGNSA. The V end was cut by 6 bases, the J end by 7 bases, with 12 bases between. This CDR3 region has 13 residues.